This T cell receptor beta chain was sequenced for a study of OX40 agonist ivuxolimab in advanced cancers. Regarding this clone: A junction end diverges from the germline sequence, so it may reflect a read error.

Profiling relied on immunoSEQ multiplex PCR, and the TCRdb table lists in-frame clones only, not all of them. The sample yields just under 75,000 clones, about nine tenths seen once. Sequencing was performed on CD4+ or CD8+ T cells sorted from blood, taken in a trial of the OX40 agonist ivuxolimab. This TCR was sampled from an adult with an advanced solid tumor such as melanoma, head and neck, liver or kidney cancer.

The CDR3 spells CASSSRGAGGNTGELFF. The CDR3, as DNA: TGTGCTAGCAGCTCCCGGGGAGCGGGGGGAAACACCGGGGAGCTGTTTTTT. The chain uses TRBV7-7 and TRBJ2-2, with 9 bases matching TRBD2. Germline V CDR1 and CDR2: SSHAT, FNYEAQ (reference sequence). This CDR3 spans 17 amino acids.